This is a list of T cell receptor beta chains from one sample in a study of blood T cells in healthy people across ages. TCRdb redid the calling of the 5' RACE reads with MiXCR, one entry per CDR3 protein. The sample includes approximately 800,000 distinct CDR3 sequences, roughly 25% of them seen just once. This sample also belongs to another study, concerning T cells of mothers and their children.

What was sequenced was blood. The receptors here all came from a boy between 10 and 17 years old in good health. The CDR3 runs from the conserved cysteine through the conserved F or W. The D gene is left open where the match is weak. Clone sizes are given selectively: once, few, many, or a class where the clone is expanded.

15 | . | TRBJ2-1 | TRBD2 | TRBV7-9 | TGTGCCAGCAGGAGATTAGCGGGGGGGAACAATGAGCAGTTCTTC | CASRRLAGGNNEQFF
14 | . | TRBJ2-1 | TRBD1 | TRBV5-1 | TGCGCCAGCATAGGGGGACAGGGGGCCTATGAGCAGTTCTTC | CASIGGQGAYEQFF
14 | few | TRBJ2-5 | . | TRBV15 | TGTGCCACCAGCAGTACGACGAAGTTGGAGACCCAGTACTTC | CATSSTTKLETQYF
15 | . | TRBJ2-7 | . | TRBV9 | TGTGCCAGCAGCGTAGACGACTCCCCCAAGTACGAGCAGTACTTC | CASSVDDSPKYEQYF
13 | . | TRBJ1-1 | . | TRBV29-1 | TGCAGCGTTGAAGGGCGGTTGGGCACTGAAGCTTTCTTT | CSVEGRLGTEAFF
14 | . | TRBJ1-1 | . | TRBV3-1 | TGTGCCAGCAGCCAAGATTGGGGGGGAACTGAAGCTTTCTTT | CASSQDWGGTEAFF
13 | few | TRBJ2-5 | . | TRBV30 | TGTGCCTGGAGTGTACGTGGTTACGAGACCCAGTACTTC | CAWSVRGYETQYF
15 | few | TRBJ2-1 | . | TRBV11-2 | TGTGCCAGCAGCTCCCGGATTGGAGGGGCAGGGGAGCAGTTCTTC | CASSSRIGGAGEQFF
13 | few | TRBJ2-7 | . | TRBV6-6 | TGTGCCGACTTGCGGGGAAGCCCCTACGAGCAGTACTTC | CADLRGSPYEQYF
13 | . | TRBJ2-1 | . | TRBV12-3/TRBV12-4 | TGTGCCAGCAGTCCTCGTGGAGGTGATGAGCAGTTCTTC | CASSPRGGDEQFF
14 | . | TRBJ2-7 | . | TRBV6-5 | TGTGCCAGCAGTTTCGGGGGTCGTCGCTACGAGCAGTACTTC | CASSFGGRRYEQYF
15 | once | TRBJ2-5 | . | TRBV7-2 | TGTGCCAGCAGCTTATTAACGGGGAGCCTAGAGACCCAGTACTTC | CASSLLTGSLETQYF
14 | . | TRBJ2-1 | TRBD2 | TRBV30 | TGTGCCGGAAGGAGGGTAGCGGGGGACAATGAGCAGTTCTTC | CAGRRVAGDNEQFF
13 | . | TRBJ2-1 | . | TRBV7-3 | TGTGCCAGCAGCTTGGCGCCTACCGATGAGCAGTTCTTC | CASSLAPTDEQFF
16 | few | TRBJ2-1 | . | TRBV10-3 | TGTGCCATCAGTGAAGGCCGGGACTTCGTACACAATGAGCAGTTCTTC | CAISEGRDFVHNEQFF
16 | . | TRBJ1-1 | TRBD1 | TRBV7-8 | TGTGCCAGCAGCTTGGGGCCGGACAGGGAGGATACTGAAGCTTTCTTT | CASSLGPDREDTEAFF
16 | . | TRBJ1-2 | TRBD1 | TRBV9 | TGTGCCAGCAGTCTGGGAGGGGGCCAGGCTAACTATGGCTACACCTTC | CASSLGGGQANYGYTF
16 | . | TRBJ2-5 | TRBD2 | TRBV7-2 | TGTGCCAGCAGAGCTAGCGGGGGGGCGAGAGGGGAGACCCAGTACTTC | CASRASGGARGETQYF
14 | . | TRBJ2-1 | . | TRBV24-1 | TGTGCCACCAGTGATTTAAGGGTATACAATGAGCAGTTCTTC | CATSDLRVYNEQFF
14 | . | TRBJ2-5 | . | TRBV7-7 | TGTGCCAGCAGTTCCGTGATTGCTCAAGAGACCCAGTACTTC | CASSSVIAQETQYF
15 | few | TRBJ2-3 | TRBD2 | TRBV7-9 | TGTGCCAGCAGCCAACTAGCGGGGCTCCCCCAGACGCAGTATTTT | CASSQLAGLPQTQYF
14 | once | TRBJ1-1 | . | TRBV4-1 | TGCGCCAGCAGCCAAAGGACGTATGACACTGAAGCTTTCTTT | CASSQRTYDTEAFF
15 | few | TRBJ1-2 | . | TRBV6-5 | TGTGCCAGCAGTTACGCCAGCCCCTTTGGGGAGGGCTACACCTTC | CASSYASPFGEGYTF
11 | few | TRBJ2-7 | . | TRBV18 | TGTGCCAGCTCGACGCAGGGCGAGCAGTACTTC | CASSTQGEQYF
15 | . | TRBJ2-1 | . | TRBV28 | TGTGCCAGCAGTCCCCTCGAGCGCTCCTACAATGAGCAGTTCTTC | CASSPLERSYNEQFF
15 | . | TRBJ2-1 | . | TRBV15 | TGTGCCACCAGCAGAGATCTATCTAGCAGGGATGAGCAGTTCTTC | CATSRDLSSRDEQFF
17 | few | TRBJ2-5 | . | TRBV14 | TGTGCCAGCAGCCAAGTAAGACACCGCTACTCTCAAGAGACCCAGTACTTC | CASSQVRHRYSQETQYF
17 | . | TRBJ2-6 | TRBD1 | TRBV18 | TGTGCCAGCTCGGAAGGACAGGCTACCTCTGGGGCCAACGTCCTGACTTTC | CASSEGQATSGANVLTF
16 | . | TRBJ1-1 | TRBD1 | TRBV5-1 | TGCGCCAGCAGCTTACTGGGACAGGGATCGGACACTGAAGCTTTCTTT | CASSLLGQGSDTEAFF
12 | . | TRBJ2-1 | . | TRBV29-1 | TGCAGCGTTGAAGTTGTCCGAGAGCGGCAGTTCTTC | CSVEVVRERQFF
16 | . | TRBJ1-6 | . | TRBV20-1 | TGCAGTGCTAGAGATCTGTTGGCGGGGGCTAATTCACCCCTCCACTTT | CSARDLLAGANSPLHF
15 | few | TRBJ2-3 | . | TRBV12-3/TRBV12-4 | TGTGCCAGCAGTTTTGGGCAGGTTGGGGCAGATACGCAGTATTTT | CASSFGQVGADTQYF
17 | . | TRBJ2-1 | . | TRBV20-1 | TGCAGTGCTAGAGCTCCCCCGTCCTGGGGGCGATACAATGAGCAGTTCTTC | CSARAPPSWGRYNEQFF
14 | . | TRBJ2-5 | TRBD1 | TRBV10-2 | TGCGCCAGCACTTCGACAGGGGTGACGAAGACCCAGTACTTC | CASTSTGVTKTQYF
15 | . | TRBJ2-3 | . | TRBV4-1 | TGCGCCAGCAGCCCTGTGACAGGACCCACAGATACGCAGTATTTT | CASSPVTGPTDTQYF
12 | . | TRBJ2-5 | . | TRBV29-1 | TGCAGCGTGTTAAGGGGCCCGAGGACCCAGTACTTC | CSVLRGPRTQYF
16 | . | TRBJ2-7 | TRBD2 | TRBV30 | TGTGCCTGGAGTCCCCCCCGGACTAGCGGCTCCTACGAGCAGTACTTC | CAWSPPRTSGSYEQYF
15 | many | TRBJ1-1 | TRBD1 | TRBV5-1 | TGCGCCAGCAGGGACAGGGGACGCCTGAACACTGAAGCTTTCTTT | CASRDRGRLNTEAFF
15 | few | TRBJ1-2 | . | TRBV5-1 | TGCGCCAGCAGCGTAACGGGGCCCGGGGACTTTGGCTACACCTTC | CASSVTGPGDFGYTF
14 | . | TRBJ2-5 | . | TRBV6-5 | TGTGCCAGCAGTTTGAGGGGTCGACAAGAGACCCAGTACTTC | CASSLRGRQETQYF